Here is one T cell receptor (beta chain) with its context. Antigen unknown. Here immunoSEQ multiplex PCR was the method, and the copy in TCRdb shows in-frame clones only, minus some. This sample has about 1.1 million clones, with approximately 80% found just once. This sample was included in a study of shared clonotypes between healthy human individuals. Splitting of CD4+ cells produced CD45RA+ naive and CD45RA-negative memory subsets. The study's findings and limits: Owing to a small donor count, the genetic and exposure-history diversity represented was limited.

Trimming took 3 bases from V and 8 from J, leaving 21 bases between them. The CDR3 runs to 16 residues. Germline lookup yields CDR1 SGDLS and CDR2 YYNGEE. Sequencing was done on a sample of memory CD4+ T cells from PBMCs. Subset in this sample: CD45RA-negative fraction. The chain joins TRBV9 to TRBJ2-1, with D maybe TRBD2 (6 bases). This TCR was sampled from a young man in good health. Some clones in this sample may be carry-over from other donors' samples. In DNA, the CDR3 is TGTGCCAGCAGCGCAGCGGCTGCGGGACGGGTCTATGAGCAGTTCTTC. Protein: CASSAAAAGRVYEQFF.